Given below is one T cell receptor (beta chain) in context. Its antigen is as yet unknown. ViraFEST assay sequencing came after antigen-specific CD4+ T cells were expanded with viral peptide pools. Following culture for approximately ten days, CD4+ T cells were isolated. Prior SARS-CoV-2 infection was absent in the vaccine recipients, as shown by negative nucleocapsid antibodies. The assay was immunoSEQ multiplex PCR, and TCRdb's table has in-frame clones only and misses some. The data show tens of thousands of clones, 70% to 85% seen once. The data belong to a study of vaccination effects on CD4 cells after COVID-19. Study summary: Each participant was administered two doses of either the BNT162b2 or the mRNA-1273 vaccine.

Germline CDR1 reads MNHEY; CDR2 reads SMNVEV (reference sequence). The CDR3 extends over 13 amino acids. V lost 2 bases to trimming and J lost 1 base, with 5 bases between them. The TCR was taken from a human donor who received a COVID-19 vaccine. This rearrangement joins TRBV27 to TRBJ1-1, with D unclear. The sample was CD4+ T cells from PBMCs cultured with HCoV-OC43 spike peptides, taken before COVID-19 vaccination. Indicated subset: HCoV-OC43 spike overlapping peptide pool stimulation. In DNA, the CDR3 is TGTGCCAGCAGTTTACGAGAGAACACTGAAGCTTTCTTT. It encodes CASSLRENTEAFF.